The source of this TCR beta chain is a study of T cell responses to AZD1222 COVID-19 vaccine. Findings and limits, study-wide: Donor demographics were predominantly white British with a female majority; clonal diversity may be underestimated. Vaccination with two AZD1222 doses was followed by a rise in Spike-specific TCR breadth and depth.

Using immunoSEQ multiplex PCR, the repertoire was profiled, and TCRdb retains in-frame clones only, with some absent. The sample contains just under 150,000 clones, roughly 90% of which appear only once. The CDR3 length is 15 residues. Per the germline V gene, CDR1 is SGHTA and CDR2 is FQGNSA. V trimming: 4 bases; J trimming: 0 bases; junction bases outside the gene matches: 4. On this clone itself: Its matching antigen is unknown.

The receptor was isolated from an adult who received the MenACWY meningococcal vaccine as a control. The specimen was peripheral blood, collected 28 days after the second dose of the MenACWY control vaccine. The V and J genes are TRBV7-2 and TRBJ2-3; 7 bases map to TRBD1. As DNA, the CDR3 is TGTGCCAGCAGCTGGACAGGCTCTAGCACAGATACGCAGTATTTT. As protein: CASSWTGSSTDTQYF.